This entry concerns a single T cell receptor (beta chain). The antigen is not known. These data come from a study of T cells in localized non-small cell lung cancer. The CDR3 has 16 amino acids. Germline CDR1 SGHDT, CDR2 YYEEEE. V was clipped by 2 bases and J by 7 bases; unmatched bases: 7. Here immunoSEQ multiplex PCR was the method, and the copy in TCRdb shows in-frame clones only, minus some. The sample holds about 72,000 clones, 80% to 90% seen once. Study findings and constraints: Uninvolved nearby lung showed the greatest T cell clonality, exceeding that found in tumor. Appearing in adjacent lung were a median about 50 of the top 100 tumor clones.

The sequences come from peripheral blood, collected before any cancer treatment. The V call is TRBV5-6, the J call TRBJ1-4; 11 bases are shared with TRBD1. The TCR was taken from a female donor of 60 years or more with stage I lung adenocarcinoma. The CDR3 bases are TGTGCCAGCAGCTTTAGGACAGGGGGCCGGATTGAAAAACTGTTTTTT. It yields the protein CASSFRTGGRIEKLFF.